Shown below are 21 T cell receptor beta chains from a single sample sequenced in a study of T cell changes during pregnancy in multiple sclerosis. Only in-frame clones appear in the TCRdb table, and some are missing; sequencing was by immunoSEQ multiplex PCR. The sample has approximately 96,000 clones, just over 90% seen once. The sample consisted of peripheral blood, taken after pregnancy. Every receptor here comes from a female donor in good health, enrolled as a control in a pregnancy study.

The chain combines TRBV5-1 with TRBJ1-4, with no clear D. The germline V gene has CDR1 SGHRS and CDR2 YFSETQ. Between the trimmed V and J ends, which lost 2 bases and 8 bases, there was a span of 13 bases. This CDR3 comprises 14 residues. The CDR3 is CASSFGEEGEKLFF. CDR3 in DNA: TGCGCCAGCAGCTTCGGTGAGGAAGGCGAAAAACTGTTTTTT.

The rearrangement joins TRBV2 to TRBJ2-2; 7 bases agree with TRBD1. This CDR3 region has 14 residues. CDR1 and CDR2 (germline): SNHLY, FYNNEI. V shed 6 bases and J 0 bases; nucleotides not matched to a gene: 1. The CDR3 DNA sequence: TGTGCCAGCAGGACAGGGTCGAACACCGGGGAGCTGTTTTTT. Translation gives CASRTGSNTGELFF.

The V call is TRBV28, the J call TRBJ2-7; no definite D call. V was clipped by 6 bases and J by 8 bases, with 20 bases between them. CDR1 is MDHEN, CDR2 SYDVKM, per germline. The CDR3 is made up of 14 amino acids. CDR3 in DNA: TGTGCCAGCAGCCTTCCCCTTCAGTCTCATCAGCAGTACTTC. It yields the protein CASSLPLQSHQQYF.

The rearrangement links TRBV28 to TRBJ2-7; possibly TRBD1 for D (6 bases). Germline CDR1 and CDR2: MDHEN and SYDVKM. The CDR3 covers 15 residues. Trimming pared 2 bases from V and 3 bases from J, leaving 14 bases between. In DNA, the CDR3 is TGTGCCAGCAGTTTACCCCCCGGGACAAACTACGAGCAGTACTTC. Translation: CASSLPPGTNYEQYF.

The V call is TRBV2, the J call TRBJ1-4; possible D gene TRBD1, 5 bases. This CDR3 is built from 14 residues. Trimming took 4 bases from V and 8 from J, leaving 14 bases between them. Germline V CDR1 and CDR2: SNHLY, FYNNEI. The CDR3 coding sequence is TGTGCCAGCAGTGGCGATGCGGGGGGGGAAAAACTGTTTTTT. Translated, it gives CASSGDAGGEKLFF.

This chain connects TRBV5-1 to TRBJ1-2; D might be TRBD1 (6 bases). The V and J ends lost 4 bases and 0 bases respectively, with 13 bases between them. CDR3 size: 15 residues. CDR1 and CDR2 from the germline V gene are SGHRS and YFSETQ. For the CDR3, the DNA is TGCGCCAGCAGCCAAGGACAGATCCCTAACTATGGCTACACCTTC. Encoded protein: CASSQGQIPNYGYTF.

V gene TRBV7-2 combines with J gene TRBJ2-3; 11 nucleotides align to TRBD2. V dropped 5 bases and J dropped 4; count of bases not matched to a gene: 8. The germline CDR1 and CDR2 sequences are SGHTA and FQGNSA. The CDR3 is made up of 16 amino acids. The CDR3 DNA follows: TGTGCCAGCAGCGGCTCAGCTAGCGGGAGGCCAGATACGCAGTATTTT. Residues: CASSGSASGRPDTQYF.

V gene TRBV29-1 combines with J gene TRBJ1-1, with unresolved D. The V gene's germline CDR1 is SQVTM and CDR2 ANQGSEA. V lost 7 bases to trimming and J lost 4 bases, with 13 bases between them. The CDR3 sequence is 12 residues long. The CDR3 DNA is TGCAGCGCGGAGGTCCTTGGCACTGAAGCTTTCTTT. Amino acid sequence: CSAEVLGTEAFF. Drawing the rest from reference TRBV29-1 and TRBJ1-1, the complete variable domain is SAVISQKPSRDICQRGTSLTIQCQVDSQVTMMFWYRQQPGQSLTLIATANQGSEATYESGFVIDKFPISRPNLTFSTLTVSNMSPEDSSIYLCSAEVLGTEAFFGQGTRLTVV.

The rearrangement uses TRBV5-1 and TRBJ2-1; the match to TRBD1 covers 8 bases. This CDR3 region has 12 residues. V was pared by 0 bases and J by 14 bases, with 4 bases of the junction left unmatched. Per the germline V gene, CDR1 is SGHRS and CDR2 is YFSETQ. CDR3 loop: CASSLGRGPEFF. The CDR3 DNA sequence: TGCGCCAGCAGCTTGGGCAGGGGGCCGGAGTTCTTC.

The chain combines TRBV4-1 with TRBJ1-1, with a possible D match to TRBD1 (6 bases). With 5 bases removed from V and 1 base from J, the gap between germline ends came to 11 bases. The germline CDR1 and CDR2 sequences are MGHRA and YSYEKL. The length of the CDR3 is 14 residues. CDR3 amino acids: CASSDRTANTEAFF. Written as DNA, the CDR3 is TGCGCCAGCAGCGATCGGACAGCGAACACTGAAGCTTTCTTT.

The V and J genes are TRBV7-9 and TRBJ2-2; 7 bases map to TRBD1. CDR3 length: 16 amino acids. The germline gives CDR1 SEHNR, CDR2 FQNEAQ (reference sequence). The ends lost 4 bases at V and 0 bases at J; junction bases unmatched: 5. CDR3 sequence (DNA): TGTGCCAGCAGCTCAACAGGGGATACGAACACCGGGGAGCTGTTTTTT. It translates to CASSSTGDTNTGELFF.

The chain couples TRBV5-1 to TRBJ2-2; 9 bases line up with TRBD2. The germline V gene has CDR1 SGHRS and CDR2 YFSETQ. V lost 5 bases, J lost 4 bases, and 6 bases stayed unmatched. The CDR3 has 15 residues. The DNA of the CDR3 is TGCGCCAGCAGGAGGGCGGGAGGGCCCACCGGGGAGCTGTTTTTT. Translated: CASRRAGGPTGELFF.

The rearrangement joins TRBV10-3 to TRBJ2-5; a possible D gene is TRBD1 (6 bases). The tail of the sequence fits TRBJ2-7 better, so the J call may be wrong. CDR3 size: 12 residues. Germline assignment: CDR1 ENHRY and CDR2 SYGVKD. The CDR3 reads CAIWGQEDEQYF. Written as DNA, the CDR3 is TGTGCCATCTGGGGGCAGGAAGACGAGCAGTACTTC.

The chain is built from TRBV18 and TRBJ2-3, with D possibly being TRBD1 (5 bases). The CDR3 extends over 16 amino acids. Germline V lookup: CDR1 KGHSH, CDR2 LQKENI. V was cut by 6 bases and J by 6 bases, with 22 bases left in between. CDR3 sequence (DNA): TGTGCCAGCTCGGTCAGAGGACAAGTCCCTGGGGATACGCAGTATTTT. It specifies CASSVRGQVPGDTQYF.

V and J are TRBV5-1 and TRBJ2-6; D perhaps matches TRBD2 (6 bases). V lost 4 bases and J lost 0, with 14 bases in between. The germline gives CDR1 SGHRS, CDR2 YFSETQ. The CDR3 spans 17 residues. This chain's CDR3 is CASSTAGTSSGANVLTF. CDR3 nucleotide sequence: TGCGCCAGCAGCACGGCGGGGACCAGCTCTGGGGCCAACGTCCTGACTTTC.

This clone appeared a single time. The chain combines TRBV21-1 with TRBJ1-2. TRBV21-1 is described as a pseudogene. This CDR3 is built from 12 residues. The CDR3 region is CASSYGGGGYTF. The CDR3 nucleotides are TGTGCCAGCAGCTACGGGGGTGGTGGCTACACCTTC.

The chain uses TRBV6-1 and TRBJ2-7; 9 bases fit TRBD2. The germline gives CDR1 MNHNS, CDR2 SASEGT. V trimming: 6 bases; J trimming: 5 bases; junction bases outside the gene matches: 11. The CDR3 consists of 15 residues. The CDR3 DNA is TGTGCCAGCAGACCTCCACTAGCGGGTCTCCACGAGCAGTACTTC. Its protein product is CASRPPLAGLHEQYF.

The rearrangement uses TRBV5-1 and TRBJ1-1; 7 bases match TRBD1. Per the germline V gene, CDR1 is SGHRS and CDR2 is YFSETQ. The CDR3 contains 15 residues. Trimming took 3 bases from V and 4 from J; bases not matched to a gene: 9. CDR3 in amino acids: CASSWTGAAGTEAFF. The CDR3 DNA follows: TGCGCCAGCAGCTGGACAGGAGCCGCGGGCACTGAAGCTTTCTTT. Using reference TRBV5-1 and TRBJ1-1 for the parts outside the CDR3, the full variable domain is KAGVTQTPRYLIKTRGQQVTLSCSPISGHRSVSWYQQTPGQGLQFLFEYFSETQRNKGNFPGRFSGRQFSNSRSEMNVSTLELGDSALYLCASSWTGAAGTEAFFGQGTRLTVV.

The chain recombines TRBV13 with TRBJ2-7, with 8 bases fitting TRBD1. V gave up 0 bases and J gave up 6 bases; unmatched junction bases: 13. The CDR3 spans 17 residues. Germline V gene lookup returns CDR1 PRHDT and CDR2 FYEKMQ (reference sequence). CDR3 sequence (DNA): TGTGCCAGCAGCTTAGGCGGCCCCTGGACAGGGCTGGGCGAGCAGTACTTC. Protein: CASSLGGPWTGLGEQYF. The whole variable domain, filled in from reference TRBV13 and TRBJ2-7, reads AAGVIQSPRHLIKEKRETATLKCYPIPRHDTVYWYQQGPGQDPQFLISFYEKMQSDKGSIPDRFSAQQFSDYHSELNMSSLELGDSALYFCASSLGGPWTGLGEQYFGPGTRLTVT.

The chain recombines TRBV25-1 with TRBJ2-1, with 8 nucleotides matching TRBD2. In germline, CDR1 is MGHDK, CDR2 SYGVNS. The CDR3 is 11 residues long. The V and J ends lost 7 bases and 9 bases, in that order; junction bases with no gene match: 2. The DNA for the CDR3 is TGTGCCAGCAAGACTAGCGTTGAGCAGTTCTTC. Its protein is CASKTSVEQFF.

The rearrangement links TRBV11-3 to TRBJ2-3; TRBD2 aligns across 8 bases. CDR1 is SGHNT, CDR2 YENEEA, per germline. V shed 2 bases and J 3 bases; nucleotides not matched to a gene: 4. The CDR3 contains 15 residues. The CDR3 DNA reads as TGTGCCAGCAGCTTAACGGGAGGGGATACAGATACGCAGTATTTT. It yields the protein CASSLTGGDTDTQYF.